The entry that follows covers one TCR beta chain sequence. The antigen is unknown. Data came from immunoSEQ multiplex PCR; TCRdb stores just in-frame clones and leaves some out. The repertoire has under 13,000 clones, approximately 82% of them found once; the top ten carry about 1.7%. V lost 0 bases, J lost 3 bases, and 8 bases lay in between. Per germline, CDR1 SQVTM and CDR2 ANQGSEA. The length of the CDR3 is 13 residues. This record comes from a study of immune evolution from preneoplasia to lung adenocarcinoma. Whole-study results and caveats: KRAS-mutant nodules had the highest T cell clonality.

This rearrangement joins TRBV29-1 to TRBJ1-2; D is ambiguous. Material for sequencing was FFPE minimally invasive lung adenocarcinoma tissue. This TCR derives from a person between 70 and 80 years old with lung adenocarcinoma. The CDR3 DNA follows: TGCAGCGTTGAAGACCCCGGGCACTATGGCTACACCTTC. This gives the protein CSVEDPGHYGYTF.